One sample yielded the 24 T cell receptor beta chains listed below, sequenced in a study of naive and memory T cell subsets. Both TRBC1 and TRBC2 were covered by a beta constant-region primer of two equimolar oligonucleotides. TCRdb re-derived calls from the UMI-ligation and nested PCR reads in MiXCR, one entry per CDR3 protein. The sample lists about 85,000 distinct CDR3 sequences; around 13% were seen once. Specimen: central memory CD4+ T cells from blood. All receptors derive from a human donor in good health.

The chain combines TRBV20-1 with TRBJ1-1; no definite D call. V lost 2 bases and J 0 bases, leaving 13 bases between the germline ends. Germline CDR1 reads DFQATT; CDR2 reads SNEGSKA (reference sequence). The CDR3 contains 15 residues. For the CDR3, the DNA is TGCAGTGCTAGATTCCAGGATTTCATGAACACTGAAGCTTTCTTT. Protein product: CSARFQDFMNTEAFF.

In this sample, this clonotype turned up a few times. The rearrangement joins TRBV5-1 to TRBJ2-2; D uncertain. Germline V gene sequence: CDR1 SGHRS, CDR2 YFSETQ. V was trimmed by 1 base and J by 4 bases, leaving 5 bases between them. This CDR3 region has 13 residues. CDR3 sequence reads: CASSLSRTGELFF. CDR3 coding DNA: TGCGCCAGCAGCTTGTCCCGCACCGGGGAGCTGTTTTTT. Based on the CDR3 plus reference TRBV5-1 and TRBJ2-2, the full variable domain is KAGVTQTPRYLIKTRGQQVTLSCSPISGHRSVSWYQQTPGQGLQFLFEYFSETQRNKGNFPGRFSGRQFSNSRSEMNVSTLELGDSALYLCASSLSRTGELFFGEGSRLTVL.

This clonotype was recorded at least ten times. The rearrangement uses TRBV5-1 and TRBJ2-1; 9 bases fit TRBD2. The V segment lost 4 bases and the J segment 3 bases; nucleotides outside the gene matches: 5. CDR1 SGHRS and CDR2 YFSETQ come from the germline V gene. The CDR3 contains 15 residues. In nucleotides, the CDR3 is TGCGCCAGCAGCCAGGGGACTAGCATCTACAATGAGCAGTTCTTC. Amino acid sequence: CASSQGTSIYNEQFF.

This clonotype turned up a few times. This rearrangement joins TRBV6-2 or TRBV6-3 to TRBJ1-4; 7 bases line up with TRBD1. Trimming at V came to 6 bases and at J to 8 bases, leaving 9 bases not matched to a gene. Germline V gene lookup returns CDR1 MNHEY and CDR2 SVGEGT. This CDR3 spans 14 amino acids. Here the CDR3 DNA reads TGTGCCAGCAGCTCAAACACAGGGGCCGAAAAACTGTTTTTT. It codes for CASSSNTGAEKLFF.

The chain links TRBV29-1 to TRBJ2-1; D is unclear. The CDR3 is 11 amino acids. V lost 1 base and J 10 bases, leaving 8 bases between the germline ends. Germline loops: CDR1 SQVTM, CDR2 ANQGSEA. CDR3 bases: TGCAGCGTTGAAGGAATCGGGGAGCAGTTCTTC. The encoded protein is CSVEGIGEQFF.

This clonotype came up many times. This chain joins TRBV29-1 and TRBJ2-7; 8 bases are shared with TRBD2. The germline gives CDR1 SQVTM, CDR2 ANQGSEA. V lost 4 bases and J lost 1; bases outside the gene matches: 12. This CDR3 is 16 amino acids long. CDR3 sequence: CSVALRAQRGSYEQYF. CDR3 coding DNA: TGCAGCGTTGCCCTAAGGGCCCAGCGGGGGTCCTACGAGCAGTACTTC.

This clonotype was observed a handful of times. The chain links TRBV10-3 to TRBJ2-7, with D possibly TRBD2 on 6 matching bases. Looked up from germline, CDR1 is ENHRY and CDR2 is SYGVKD. There are 14 residues in the CDR3. V was trimmed by 7 bases and J by 1 base, leaving 14 bases between them. The CDR3, as DNA: TGTGCCATCACCGAGGGAGGTGGTTCCTACGAGCAGTACTTC. Residues: CAITEGGGSYEQYF.

The table lists this clonotype with many counts. This sequence joins TRBV27 and TRBJ2-3; 14 nucleotides match TRBD2. CDR3 size: 19 residues. Trimming cost V 5 bases and J 2 bases; bases outside gene matches: 12. From germline, CDR1 is MNHEY and CDR2 SMNVEV (reference sequence). The chain's CDR3 is CASSLYGTSGSSVTDTQYF. The CDR3 nucleotides are TGTGCCAGCAGTCTATACGGGACTAGCGGGAGTTCGGTCACAGATACGCAGTATTTT.

This clonotype was counted a few times. The V call is TRBV5-1, the J call TRBJ2-3; TRBD2 agrees at 9 bases. V lost 0 bases to trimming and J lost 1 base; unmatched junction nucleotides: 6. The CDR3 loop spans 17 amino acids. Germline values: CDR1 SGHRS, CDR2 YFSETQ. Written as DNA, the CDR3 is TGCGCCAGCAGCTTGGGGGCGGGAGGGCCCGGCACAGATACGCAGTATTTT. Encoded protein: CASSLGAGGPGTDTQYF. Using reference TRBV5-1 and TRBJ2-3 for the parts outside the CDR3, the full variable domain is KAGVTQTPRYLIKTRGQQVTLSCSPISGHRSVSWYQQTPGQGLQFLFEYFSETQRNKGNFPGRFSGRQFSNSRSEMNVSTLELGDSALYLCASSLGAGGPGTDTQYFGPGTRLTVL.

On this clonotype: One base away lies a much larger clone, so this may be a sequencing read error. This chain links TRBV6-5 with TRBJ2-7; 7 bases map to TRBD1. Germline values: CDR1 MNHEY, CDR2 SVGAGI. The CDR3 extends over 15 amino acids. Trimming cost V 6 bases and J 4 bases; bases outside gene matches: 12. Here the CDR3 reads CASSWIGQVSYEQYF. The CDR3 DNA reads TGTGCCAGCAGCTGGATCGGACAGGTTTCGTACGAGCAGTACTTC.

This clonotype was observed a few times. V and J are TRBV7-2 and TRBJ1-1; 8 bases fit TRBD1. CDR3 length: 13 amino acids. The germline gives CDR1 SGHTA, CDR2 FQGNSA. V lost 7 bases, J lost 5 bases, and 6 bases stayed unmatched. The CDR3 coding sequence is TGTGCCAGCAACAAGGACAGGGTTACTGAAGCTTTCTTT. Its translation: CASNKDRVTEAFF.

This clonotype was counted between two and nine times. V gene TRBV5-5 combines with J gene TRBJ2-5; D is unclear. The CDR3 covers 12 residues. Germline V gene sequence: CDR1 SGHKS, CDR2 YYEKEE (reference sequence). Trimming left V 4 bases short and J 5 bases short, with 9 bases between. CDR3: CASSPSGETQYF. The CDR3 DNA reads as TGTGCCAGCAGCCCCTCCGGGGAGACCCAGTACTTC.

This clonotype occurred a few times. The DNA for the CDR3 is TGCAGTGCTAGTTTTAGTCTAGCGGGAATCACAGATACGCAGTATTTT. As protein: CSASFSLAGITDTQYF. This chain links TRBV20-1 with TRBJ2-3, with TRBD2 matching 9 bases. This CDR3 region has 16 residues. V was pared by 3 bases and J by 2 bases, with 9 bases of the junction left unmatched. CDR1 is DFQATT and CDR2 is SNEGSKA in the germline V gene (reference sequence).

V usage is TRBV6-1 and J usage is TRBJ1-4; 9 bases match TRBD1. Per germline, CDR1 MNHNS and CDR2 SASEGT. The CDR3 contains 15 residues. Trimming at V came to 8 bases and at J to 7 bases, leaving 11 bases not matched to a gene. The CDR3 DNA follows: TGTGCCAGCCAGGGACAGGGCGGGTTCGGTGAAAAACTGTTTTTT. Its translation is CASQGQGGFGEKLFF.

This clonotype was observed a few times. This chain connects TRBV11-2 to TRBJ1-3, with D hard to call. V was cut by 5 bases and J by 0 bases, with 14 bases left in between. This CDR3 has 16 amino acids. Germline V gene data show CDR1 as SGHAT and CDR2 as FQNNGV. As DNA, the CDR3 is TGTGCCAGCAGCCAAAAGGGAGGAATCTCTGGAAACACCATATATTTT. Residues: CASSQKGGISGNTIYF.

Ten or more counts support this clonotype. The chain has TRBV29-1 and TRBJ2-7; 9 nucleotides match TRBD1. CDR3 size: 15 residues. Germline V gene sequence: CDR1 SQVTM, CDR2 ANQGSEA. The J segment lost 0 bases and the V segment lost 5 bases, leaving 8 bases of the junction unmatched. CDR3 nucleotides: TGCAGCGTTCGAACCGGGACAGGGCCCTCCTACGAGCAGTACTTC. This translates into CSVRTGTGPSYEQYF.

This clonotype occurred a few times. The rearrangement links TRBV7-2 to TRBJ2-5, with D unresolved. Germline V lookup: CDR1 SGHTA, CDR2 FQGNSA. This CDR3 is built from 12 residues. The V and J ends lost 6 bases and 5 bases respectively, with 10 bases between them. The CDR3 protein is CASRSVGETQYF. The CDR3 DNA reads TGTGCCAGCAGGTCGGTTGGGGAGACCCAGTACTTC.

The chain joins TRBV5-1 to TRBJ2-7, with TRBD2 matching over 12 bases. Germline V lookup: CDR1 SGHRS, CDR2 YFSETQ. The V gene end was trimmed by 0 bases and the J gene end by 4 bases; junction bases not matched to a gene: 2. The CDR3 is 15 residues long. CDR3 amino acids: CASSLVLAGGYEQYF. In DNA, the CDR3 is TGCGCCAGCAGCTTGGTACTAGCGGGAGGTTACGAGCAGTACTTC.

This clonotype appeared a few times. The rearrangement uses TRBV20-1 and TRBJ2-1, with D perhaps TRBD2 (7 bases). The CDR3 has 15 residues. V lost 6 bases and J lost 7, with 22 bases in between. Germline CDR1 reads DFQATT; CDR2 reads SNEGSKA (reference sequence). The CDR3 nucleotides are TGCAGTGCCAGGGGCGGGAGACTAATAACGAATGAGCAGTTCTTC. Protein sequence: CSARGGRLITNEQFF.

This clonotype was counted only a few times. The V gene is TRBV7-9, the J gene TRBJ1-2; no reliable D call. This CDR3 spans 14 amino acids. V lost 5 bases and J lost 1, with 11 bases in between. Germline V lookup: CDR1 SEHNR, CDR2 FQNEAQ (reference sequence). The DNA of the CDR3 is TGTGCCAGCAGCCGCGGGGAGGGTAACTATGGCTACACCTTC. It specifies CASSRGEGNYGYTF.

This clonotype was detected ten times or more. The V gene is TRBV20-1, the J gene TRBJ2-1; 13 bases are shared with TRBD2. The germline V gene has CDR1 DFQATT and CDR2 SNEGSKA (reference sequence). The CDR3 is made up of 13 amino acids. J lost 13 bases, V lost 3 bases, and 6 bases had no gene match. The CDR3 reads CSASPGTSGAQFF. The CDR3 nucleotides are TGCAGTGCTAGCCCCGGGACTAGCGGGGCTCAGTTCTTC.

The chain has TRBV5-4 and TRBJ1-2, with D tentatively TRBD1 (6 bases). The CDR3 extends over 12 amino acids. The V gene lost 4 bases and the J gene lost 4 bases, with 8 bases spanning the gap. Per germline, CDR1 SGHNT and CDR2 YYREEE (reference sequence). The CDR3 DNA reads TGTGCCAGCAGCGCGGACAGCTATGGCTACACCTTC. It codes for CASSADSYGYTF.

The sample holds many counts of this clonotype. The chain combines TRBV2 with TRBJ1-3; no clear D. CDR3 size: 11 residues. V lost 6 bases and J lost 4, with 4 bases in between. Germline CDR1 is SNHLY and CDR2 is FYNNEI. In DNA, the CDR3 is TGTGCCAGCAGGACAGGAAACACCATATATTTT. It is translated as CASRTGNTIYF.

This clonotype has a count of ten or more. J is TRBJ2-4 and V is TRBV20-1; possibly TRBD1 for D (6 bases). Trimming took 1 base from V and 7 from J, leaving 14 bases between them. CDR1 and CDR2 from the germline V gene are DFQATT and SNEGSKA (reference sequence). The CDR3 sequence is 14 residues long. CDR3 sequence (DNA): TGCAGTGCTAGAGCACAGGGCCGGTTTAACATTCAGTACTTC. It specifies CSARAQGRFNIQYF.